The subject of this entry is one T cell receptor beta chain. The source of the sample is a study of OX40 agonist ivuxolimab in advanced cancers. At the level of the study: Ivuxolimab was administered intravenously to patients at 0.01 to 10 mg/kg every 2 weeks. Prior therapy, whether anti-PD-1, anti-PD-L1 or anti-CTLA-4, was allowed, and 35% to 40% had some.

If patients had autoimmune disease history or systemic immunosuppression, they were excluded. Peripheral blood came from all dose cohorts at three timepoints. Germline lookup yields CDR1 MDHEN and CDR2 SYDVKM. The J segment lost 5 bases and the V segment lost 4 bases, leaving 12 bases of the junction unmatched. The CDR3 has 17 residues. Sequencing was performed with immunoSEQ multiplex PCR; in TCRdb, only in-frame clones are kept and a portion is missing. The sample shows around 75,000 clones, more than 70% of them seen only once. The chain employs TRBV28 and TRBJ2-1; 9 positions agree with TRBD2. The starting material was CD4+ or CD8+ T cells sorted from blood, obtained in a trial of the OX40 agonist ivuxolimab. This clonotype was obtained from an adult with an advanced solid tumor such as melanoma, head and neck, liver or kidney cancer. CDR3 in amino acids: CASSSYLEREAHNEQFF. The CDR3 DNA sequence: TGTGCCAGCAGTTCCTACTTAGAGCGGGAGGCCCACAATGAGCAGTTCTTC.